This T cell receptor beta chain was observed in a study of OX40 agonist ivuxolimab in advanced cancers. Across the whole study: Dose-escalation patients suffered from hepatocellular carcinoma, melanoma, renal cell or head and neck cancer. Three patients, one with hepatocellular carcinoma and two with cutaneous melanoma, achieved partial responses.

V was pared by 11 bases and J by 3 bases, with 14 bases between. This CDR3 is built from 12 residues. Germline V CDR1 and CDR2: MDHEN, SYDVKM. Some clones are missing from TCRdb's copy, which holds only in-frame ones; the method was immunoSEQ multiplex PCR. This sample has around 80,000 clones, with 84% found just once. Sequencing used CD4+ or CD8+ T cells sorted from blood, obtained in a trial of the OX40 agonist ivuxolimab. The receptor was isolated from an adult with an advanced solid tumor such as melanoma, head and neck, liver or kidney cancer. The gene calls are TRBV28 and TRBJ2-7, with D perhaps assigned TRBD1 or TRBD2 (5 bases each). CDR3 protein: CAGSGTDYEQYF. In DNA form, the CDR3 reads TGTGCCGGCTCCGGGACCGACTACGAGCAGTACTTC. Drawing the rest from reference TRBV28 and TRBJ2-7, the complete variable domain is DVKVTQSSRYLVKRTGEKVFLECVQDMDHENMFWYRQDPGLGLRLIYFSYDVKMKEKGDIPEGYSVSREKKERFSLILESASTNQTSMYLCAGSGTDYEQYFGPGTRLTVT.